This TCR beta chain came from a study of T cells in Graves' hyperthyroidism and ophthalmopathy. Cells are PBMCs isolated from more than 8.5 ml of fresh blood. There are many counts of this clonotype. No antigen is known for it. CDR1 is SEHNR, CDR2 FQNEAQ, per germline (reference sequence). The CDR3 totals 15 residues. V lost 5 bases and J 4 bases, leaving 12 bases between the germline ends. Whole-study findings and limits: From stable hyperthyroidism, ophthalmopathy was set apart by a 13 V-J model. Model output signaled ophthalmopathy a median approximately 6 months ahead of onset. Researchers found most expanded thyroid clonotypes above 0.001 in blood as well.

RNA transcripts served as the template for amplifying TCR beta CDR3 regions. In the first-round RT-PCR of the TCR CDR3, the HTBI primer set was used. TCRdb used MiXCR to reprocess the multiplex PCR reads, holding one entry per CDR3 protein. The sample carries about 410,000 distinct CDR3 sequences, 14% to 15% recorded once. The rearrangement uses TRBV7-9 and TRBJ1-6, with no clear D. The sequenced sample was blood. This clonotype was sampled from a man aged 18 to 35 with Graves' ophthalmopathy. The CDR3 sequence: CASSPISPYNSPLHF. The CDR3 DNA reads as TGTGCCAGCAGCCCGATTAGCCCATATAATTCACCCCTCCACTTT.